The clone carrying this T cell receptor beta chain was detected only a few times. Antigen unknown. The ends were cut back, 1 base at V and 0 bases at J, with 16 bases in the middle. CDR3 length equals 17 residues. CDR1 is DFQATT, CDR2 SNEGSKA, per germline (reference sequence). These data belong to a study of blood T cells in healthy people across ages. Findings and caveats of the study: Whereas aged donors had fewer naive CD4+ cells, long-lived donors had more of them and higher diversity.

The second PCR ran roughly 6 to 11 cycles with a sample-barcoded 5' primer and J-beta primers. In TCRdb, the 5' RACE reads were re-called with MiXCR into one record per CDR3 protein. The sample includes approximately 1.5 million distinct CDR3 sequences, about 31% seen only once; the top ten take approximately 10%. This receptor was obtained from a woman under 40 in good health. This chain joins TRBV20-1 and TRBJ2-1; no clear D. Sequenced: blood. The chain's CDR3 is CSARGVGGRSSYNEQFF. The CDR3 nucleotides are TGCAGTGCTAGAGGCGTTGGCGGCCGAAGCTCCTACAATGAGCAGTTCTTC.